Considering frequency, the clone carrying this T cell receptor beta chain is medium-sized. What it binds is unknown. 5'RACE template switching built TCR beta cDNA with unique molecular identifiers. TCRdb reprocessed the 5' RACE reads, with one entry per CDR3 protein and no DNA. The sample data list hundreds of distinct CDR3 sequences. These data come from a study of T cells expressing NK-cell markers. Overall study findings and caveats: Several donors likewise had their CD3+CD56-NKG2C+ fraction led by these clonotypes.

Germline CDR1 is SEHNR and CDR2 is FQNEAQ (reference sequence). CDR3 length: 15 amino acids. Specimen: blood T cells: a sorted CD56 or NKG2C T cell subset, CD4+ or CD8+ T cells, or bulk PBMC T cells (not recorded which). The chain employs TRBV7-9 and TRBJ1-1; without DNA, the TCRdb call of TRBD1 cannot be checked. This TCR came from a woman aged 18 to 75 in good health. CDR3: CASYHHGGRDTEAFF.